This passage covers 12 T cell receptor beta chains from one sample sequenced in a study of cytotoxic CD8 clonotypes in ibrutinib-treated CLL. Assay: immunoSEQ multiplex PCR; the TCRdb copy retains only in-frame clones and omits some. The profile shows 160,000 or so clones, less than 85% of them singletons. The sample consisted of PBMCs, taken after 24 months of ibrutinib treatment. Source of these receptors: a human donor with chronic lymphocytic leukemia.

The chain has TRBV5-1 and TRBJ1-1; unclear D gene. Germline V lookup: CDR1 SGHRS, CDR2 YFSETQ. The CDR3 extends over 14 amino acids. V lost 1 base, J lost 2 bases, and 9 bases lay in between. This CDR3 reads CASSLWSKNTEAFF. The CDR3 nucleotides read TGCGCCAGCAGCTTGTGGTCAAAAAACACTGAAGCTTTCTTT.

The chain joins TRBV2 to TRBJ1-6; D gene unclear. Per germline, CDR1 SNHLY and CDR2 FYNNEI. V lost 9 bases and J lost 6, with 9 bases in between. The CDR3 spans 12 residues. CDR3 DNA sequence: TGTGCCAGAGGCAGAATTAATTCACCCCTCCACTTT. It encodes CARGRINSPLHF.

About this clone: This may arise from a read error, as a much more abundant clone is one base away. The chain recombines TRBV5-1 with TRBJ1-6; 8 bases are shared with TRBD1. From germline, CDR1 is SGHRS and CDR2 YFSETQ. The CDR3 runs to 14 residues. The CDR3 DNA is TGCGTCAGCAGCCTGGGACAGGAGTATTCACCCCTCCACTTT. Encoded protein: CVSSLGQEYSPLHF.

The V and J genes are TRBV11-2 and TRBJ2-3; D remains ambiguous. The germline V gene has CDR1 SGHAT and CDR2 FQNNGV. V lost 7 bases, J lost 2 bases, and 7 bases lay in between. This CDR3 region has 12 residues. The CDR3 protein is CASNWDTDTQYF. As DNA, the CDR3 is TGTGCCAGCAACTGGGACACAGATACGCAGTATTTT.

This chain joins TRBV27 and TRBJ2-2; no reliable D call. CDR1 MNHEY and CDR2 SMNVEV come from the germline V gene (reference sequence). The germline V and J ends were trimmed by 5 bases and 4 bases, with 8 bases remaining between them. The CDR3 runs to 13 residues. The CDR3 loop reads CASSPSATGELFF. The CDR3, as DNA: TGTGCCAGCAGTCCCTCAGCCACCGGGGAGCTGTTTTTT.

The chain has TRBV21-1 and TRBJ1-5; TRBD1, the D gene given by the table, was not confirmed from the DNA. TRBV21-1 is marked as a pseudogene. The CDR3 has 19 amino acids. The CDR3 protein is CASSKWEQGVLGSNQPQHF. The CDR3 region has the DNA TGTGCCAGCAGCAAATGGGAACAGGGGGTATTGGGAAGCAATCAGCCCCAGCATTTT.

The gene calls are TRBV5-6 and TRBJ1-3; D not certain. CDR1 and CDR2 (germline): SGHDT, YYEEEE. The length of the CDR3 is 16 residues. Trimming pared 0 bases from V and 0 bases from J, leaving 10 bases between. CDR3 sequence: CASSLGGIFSGNTIYF. The CDR3 region has the DNA TGTGCCAGCAGCTTGGGCGGCATTTTCTCTGGAAACACCATATATTTT. The whole variable domain, remainder taken from reference TRBV5-6 and TRBJ1-3, is DAGVTQSPTHLIKTRGQQVTLRCSPKSGHDTVSWYQQALGQGPQFIFQYYEEEERQRGNFPDRFSGHQFPNYSSELNVNALLLGDSALYLCASSLGGIFSGNTIYFGEGSWLTVV.

Written as DNA, the CDR3 is TGTGCCTGGAGTAATTGGACCCCTCGGGGCACTGAAGCTTTCTTT. This translates into CAWSNWTPRGTEAFF. The chain recombines TRBV30 with TRBJ1-1, with D unresolved. Germline values: CDR1 GTSNPN, CDR2 SVGIG (reference sequence). This CDR3 comprises 15 residues. V was trimmed by 2 bases and J by 4 bases, leaving 17 bases between them.

The V call is TRBV7-8, the J call TRBJ2-7; 11 bases map to TRBD2. CDR1 is SGHVS and CDR2 is FQNEAQ in the germline V gene. The CDR3 has 16 residues. V gave up 4 bases and J gave up 2 bases; unmatched junction bases: 7. CDR3 DNA sequence: TGTGCCAGCAGCTATTCCGGGACTAGCGGTACCTACGAGCAGTACTTC. As protein: CASSYSGTSGTYEQYF.

As DNA, the CDR3 is TGTGCCAGCAGCTTGAGGGGACTAGGGGCCTACAATGAGCAGTTCTTC. Translated: CASSLRGLGAYNEQFF. V and J are TRBV7-2 and TRBJ2-1; the match to TRBD2 covers 8 bases. The germline gives CDR1 SGHTA, CDR2 FQGNSA. V trimming: 3 bases; J trimming: 2 bases; junction bases outside the gene matches: 6. This CDR3 spans 16 amino acids.

The chain uses TRBV5-1 and TRBJ1-4, with a tentative D call TRBD1 (5 bases). Trimming cost V 4 bases and J 0 bases, with 10 bases left between them. Germline V gene data show CDR1 as SGHRS and CDR2 as YFSETQ. The CDR3 is 15 amino acids. CDR3 region: CASSIRQSTNEKLFF. DNA of the CDR3: TGCGCCAGCAGCATCCGACAGTCAACTAATGAAAAACTGTTTTTT.

This clone showed up just a few times. The chain uses TRBV20-1 and TRBJ2-5; D is undetermined. CDR1 DFQATT and CDR2 SNEGSKA come from the germline V gene (reference sequence). This CDR3 has 11 amino acids. The CDR3 reads CSESSQETQYF. The CDR3, as DNA: TGCAGCGAAAGCAGCCAAGAGACCCAGTACTTC.